These T cell receptor beta chains were read from a single sample in a study of T cell responses to AZD1222 COVID-19 vaccine. Using immunoSEQ multiplex PCR, the repertoire was profiled, and TCRdb retains in-frame clones only, with some absent. The repertoire holds around 89,000 clones, with 75% to 90% as singletons. The sequencing here drew on peripheral blood, taken 28 days after the second AZD1222 dose. Receptor source: an adult who received the AZD1222 COVID-19 vaccine. Each CDR3 is given with its conserved first and last residue. The order of the fields is CDR3 protein, CDR3 DNA, V gene, clone size, D gene, J gene. A D gene is named only where the DNA matches it firmly. Some rows mark clone size as missing; the rest say once, few, many or name a class of expanded clone.

cdr3_aa: CASTAGQEGTEAFF
cdr3_nt: TGCGCCAGCACAGCCGGACAAGAGGGCACTGAAGCTTTCTTT
v_call: TRBV5-1
clone_size: .
d_call: .
j_call: TRBJ1-1

cdr3_aa: CASSLSGAQATEAFF
cdr3_nt: TGCGCCAGCAGCCTCTCCGGGGCTCAGGCCACTGAAGCTTTCTTT
v_call: TRBV4-1
clone_size: .
d_call: .
j_call: TRBJ1-1

cdr3_aa: CASSLVAGELFF
cdr3_nt: TGCGCCAGCAGCCTGGTCGCCGGGGAGCTGTTTTTT
v_call: TRBV4-1
clone_size: .
d_call: .
j_call: TRBJ2-2

cdr3_aa: CASMSNTEAFF
cdr3_nt: TGTGCCAGTATGTCGAACACTGAAGCTTTCTTT
v_call: TRBV19
clone_size: .
d_call: .
j_call: TRBJ1-1

cdr3_aa: CASSLHSGLPTDEQFF
cdr3_nt: TGTGCCAGCAGCCTTCATTCCGGACTACCCACAGATGAGCAGTTCTTC
v_call: TRBV11-3
clone_size: .
d_call: .
j_call: TRBJ2-1

cdr3_aa: CASSQDKNTEAFF
cdr3_nt: TGCGCCAGCAGCCAAGATAAGAACACTGAAGCTTTCTTT
v_call: TRBV4-3
clone_size: medium-sized
d_call: .
j_call: TRBJ1-1

cdr3_aa: CASSPPSGARYEQYF
cdr3_nt: TGTGCCAGTAGTCCCCCTAGCGGGGCCCGCTACGAGCAGTACTTC
v_call: TRBV19
clone_size: .
d_call: TRBD2
j_call: TRBJ2-7

cdr3_aa: CASSVVPQGLGAEAFF
cdr3_nt: TGTGCCAGCAGCGTAGTACCACAGGGGTTGGGCGCTGAAGCTTTCTTT
v_call: TRBV9
clone_size: .
d_call: TRBD1
j_call: TRBJ1-1

cdr3_aa: CATSAARVSPFEQFF
cdr3_nt: TGTGCCACCAGTGCCGCCAGGGTGAGTCCGTTTGAGCAGTTCTTC
v_call: TRBV24-1
clone_size: .
d_call: .
j_call: TRBJ2-1

cdr3_aa: CASSYREGNTEAFF
cdr3_nt: TGTGCCAGCTCGTACAGGGAGGGGAACACTGAAGCTTTCTTT
v_call: TRBV18
clone_size: .
d_call: .
j_call: TRBJ1-1

cdr3_aa: CASSVRGLATNEKLFF
cdr3_nt: TGTGCCAGCAGTGTGCGGGGGCTAGCGACTAATGAAAAACTGTTTTTT
v_call: TRBV28
clone_size: .
d_call: .
j_call: TRBJ1-4

cdr3_aa: CASSSRGNTIYF
cdr3_nt: TGTGCCAGCAGTTCCCGGGGAAACACCATATATTTT
v_call: TRBV28
clone_size: .
d_call: .
j_call: TRBJ1-3

cdr3_aa: CASSVAISGELFF
cdr3_nt: TGTGCCAGCAGCGTAGCAATTTCCGGGGAGCTGTTTTTT
v_call: TRBV9
clone_size: .
d_call: .
j_call: TRBJ2-2

cdr3_aa: CASSQGQGSTYEQYF
cdr3_nt: TGCGCCAGCAGCCAGGGACAGGGGTCCACCTACGAGCAGTACTTC
v_call: TRBV4-1
clone_size: .
d_call: TRBD1
j_call: TRBJ2-7

cdr3_aa: CASSRGQTNSPLHF
cdr3_nt: TGTGCCAGCAGCCGGGGACAGACAAATTCACCCCTCCACTTT
v_call: TRBV5-4
clone_size: .
d_call: TRBD1
j_call: TRBJ1-6

cdr3_aa: CASSYKGLSNTGELFF
cdr3_nt: TGTGCCAGCAGCTACAAGGGGCTCTCAAACACCGGGGAGCTGTTTTTT
v_call: TRBV7-8
clone_size: .
d_call: .
j_call: TRBJ2-2

cdr3_aa: CASSSRTAYTF
cdr3_nt: TGTGCCAGCAGTTCAAGGACAGCTTACACCTTC
v_call: TRBV28
clone_size: .
d_call: .
j_call: TRBJ1-2

cdr3_aa: CASSQWATGELFF
cdr3_nt: TGTGCCAGCAGCCAGTGGGCCACCGGGGAGCTGTTTTTT
v_call: TRBV14
clone_size: .
d_call: .
j_call: TRBJ2-2

cdr3_aa: CASSLGTSGAYEQYF
cdr3_nt: TGTGCCAGCAGCTTAGGGACTAGCGGGGCCTACGAGCAGTACTTC
v_call: TRBV11-2
clone_size: .
d_call: TRBD2
j_call: TRBJ2-7

cdr3_aa: CASGQDEAFF
cdr3_nt: TGTGCCAGCGGACAGGATGAAGCTTTCTTT
v_call: TRBV7-9
clone_size: .
d_call: TRBD1
j_call: TRBJ1-1

cdr3_aa: CATSDSSGGAYNEQFF
cdr3_nt: TGTGCCACCAGTGATTCTAGCGGGGGGGCCTACAATGAGCAGTTCTTC
v_call: TRBV24-1
clone_size: .
d_call: TRBD2
j_call: TRBJ2-1

cdr3_aa: CASRYRDNYDEAFF
cdr3_nt: TGTGCCAGCAGATACCGGGACAATTACGATGAAGCTTTCTTT
v_call: TRBV2
clone_size: .
d_call: .
j_call: TRBJ1-1

cdr3_aa: CASSRDINQPQHF
cdr3_nt: TGTGCCAGCAGTCGGGACATTAATCAGCCCCAGCATTTT
v_call: TRBV6-4
clone_size: .
d_call: .
j_call: TRBJ1-5

cdr3_aa: CASRAGTEAFF
cdr3_nt: TGTGCCAGCAGGGCAGGCACTGAAGCTTTCTTT
v_call: TRBV6-4
clone_size: .
d_call: .
j_call: TRBJ1-1

cdr3_aa: CASSHKITGVRNTEAFF
cdr3_nt: TGTGCCAGCAGCCATAAAATAACAGGGGTCAGGAACACTGAAGCTTTCTTT
v_call: TRBV3-1/TRBV3-2
clone_size: .
d_call: TRBD1
j_call: TRBJ1-1

cdr3_aa: CASSVRTGGYTF
cdr3_nt: TGTGCCAGCAGTGTCCGGACCGGTGGCTACACCTTC
v_call: TRBV28
clone_size: .
d_call: .
j_call: TRBJ1-2

cdr3_aa: CASSGNGYTF
cdr3_nt: TGTGCCAGCAGTGGGAATGGCTACACCTTC
v_call: TRBV2
clone_size: .
d_call: .
j_call: TRBJ1-2

cdr3_aa: CATQLEGLAFF
cdr3_nt: TGTGCCACTCAATTGGAGGGGTTGGCTTTCTTT
v_call: TRBV2
clone_size: once
d_call: .
j_call: TRBJ1-1

cdr3_aa: CASSYPLNTEAFF
cdr3_nt: TGTGCCAGCAGCTACCCATTGAACACTGAAGCTTTCTTT
v_call: TRBV5-5
clone_size: .
d_call: .
j_call: TRBJ1-1

cdr3_aa: CAWSVMGQPQHF
cdr3_nt: TGTGCCTGGAGTGTGATGGGGCAGCCCCAGCATTTT
v_call: TRBV30
clone_size: .
d_call: .
j_call: TRBJ1-5

cdr3_aa: CASSPAGWDQETQYF
cdr3_nt: TGTGCCAGCAGTCCGGCAGGATGGGACCAAGAGACCCAGTACTTC
v_call: TRBV25-1
clone_size: .
d_call: .
j_call: TRBJ2-5

cdr3_aa: CASSFRGASWNSPLHF
cdr3_nt: TGTGCCAGCAGTTTTAGGGGGGCCTCGTGGAATTCACCCCTCCACTTT
v_call: TRBV27
clone_size: .
d_call: .
j_call: TRBJ1-6

cdr3_aa: CASSLGPGAYGYTF
cdr3_nt: TGTGCCAGCAGCTTAGGCCCCGGAGCCTATGGCTACACCTTC
v_call: TRBV7-2
clone_size: .
d_call: .
j_call: TRBJ1-2

cdr3_aa: CASSPRGGRGDFF
cdr3_nt: TGTGCCAGCAGCCCGCGGGGAGGAAGGGGCGATTTCTTT
v_call: TRBV7-6
clone_size: .
d_call: .
j_call: TRBJ1-1

cdr3_aa: CASSLSGWGSTDTQYF
cdr3_nt: TGTGCCAGCAGCTTGAGTGGGTGGGGTAGCACAGATACGCAGTATTTT
v_call: TRBV28
clone_size: .
d_call: .
j_call: TRBJ2-3

cdr3_aa: CASRRGLAGADTQYF
cdr3_nt: TGTGCCAGCAGACGGGGACTAGCGGGGGCAGATACGCAGTATTTT
v_call: TRBV11-2
clone_size: few
d_call: TRBD2
j_call: TRBJ2-3

cdr3_aa: CASSLGALVGNTEAFF
cdr3_nt: TGCGCCAGCAGCTTGGGCGCCCTCGTTGGGAACACTGAAGCTTTCTTT
v_call: TRBV5-1
clone_size: .
d_call: .
j_call: TRBJ1-1

cdr3_aa: CASSFFPPPVGGSSYNEQFF
cdr3_nt: TGTGCCAGCAGCTTCTTCCCTCCCCCAGTCGGGGGGTCCTCCTACAATGAGCAGTTCTTC
v_call: TRBV7-6
clone_size: .
d_call: TRBD2
j_call: TRBJ2-1

cdr3_aa: CATSDGRGYTF
cdr3_nt: TGTGCCACCAGTGACGGGAGGGGCTACACCTTC
v_call: TRBV24-1
clone_size: .
d_call: .
j_call: TRBJ1-2

cdr3_aa: CASGGRVAFF
cdr3_nt: TGTGCTAGTGGGGGTCGAGTAGCTTTCTTT
v_call: TRBV12-5
clone_size: .
d_call: .
j_call: TRBJ1-1

cdr3_aa: CASSLNPGIDSNQPQHF
cdr3_nt: TGTGCCAGCAGCTTGAATCCTGGAATAGATAGCAATCAGCCCCAGCATTTT
v_call: TRBV5-6
clone_size: .
d_call: .
j_call: TRBJ1-5

cdr3_aa: CASSLGASFNEQFF
cdr3_nt: TGTGCCAGCAGCTTAGGGGCTAGCTTCAATGAGCAGTTCTTC
v_call: TRBV11-3
clone_size: .
d_call: .
j_call: TRBJ2-1

cdr3_aa: CASSDTGTDSYYGYTF
cdr3_nt: TGTGCCAGCAGTGACACCGGGACAGATTCTTACTATGGCTACACCTTC
v_call: TRBV6-1
clone_size: .
d_call: TRBD1
j_call: TRBJ1-2

cdr3_aa: CASSLYGTNYGYTF
cdr3_nt: TGCGCCAGCAGCTTGTACGGGACTAACTATGGCTACACCTTC
v_call: TRBV5-1
clone_size: once
d_call: .
j_call: TRBJ1-2

cdr3_aa: CASSQGPSVILGNTIYF
cdr3_nt: TGTGCCAGCAGCCAAGGTCCCTCCGTCATCCTCGGAAACACCATATATTTT
v_call: TRBV3-1/TRBV3-2
clone_size: .
d_call: .
j_call: TRBJ1-3

cdr3_aa: CASSLQGWGEQFF
cdr3_nt: TGTGCCAGCAGCTTACAGGGCTGGGGTGAGCAGTTCTTC
v_call: TRBV7-2
clone_size: .
d_call: .
j_call: TRBJ2-1

cdr3_aa: CASSQAWTGRMAGELFF
cdr3_nt: TGTGCCAGCAGCCAAGCGTGGACAGGGAGGATGGCCGGGGAGCTGTTTTTT
v_call: TRBV4-2
clone_size: .
d_call: TRBD1
j_call: TRBJ2-2

cdr3_aa: CASSNTGRYGYTF
cdr3_nt: TGTGCCAGCAGCAACACAGGGCGCTATGGCTACACCTTC
v_call: TRBV21-1
clone_size: .
d_call: .
j_call: TRBJ1-2